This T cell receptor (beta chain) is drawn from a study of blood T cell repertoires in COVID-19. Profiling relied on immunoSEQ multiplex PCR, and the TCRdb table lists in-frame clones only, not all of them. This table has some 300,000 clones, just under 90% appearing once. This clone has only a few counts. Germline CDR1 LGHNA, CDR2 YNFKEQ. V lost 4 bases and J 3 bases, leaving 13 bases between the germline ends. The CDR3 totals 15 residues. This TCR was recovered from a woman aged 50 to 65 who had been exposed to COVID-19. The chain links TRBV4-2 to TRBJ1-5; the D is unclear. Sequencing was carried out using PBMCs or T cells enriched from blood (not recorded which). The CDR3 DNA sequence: TGTGCCAGCAGCCCCCTGGAGGGAGACAATCAGCCCCAGCATTTT. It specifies CASSPLEGDNQPQHF.